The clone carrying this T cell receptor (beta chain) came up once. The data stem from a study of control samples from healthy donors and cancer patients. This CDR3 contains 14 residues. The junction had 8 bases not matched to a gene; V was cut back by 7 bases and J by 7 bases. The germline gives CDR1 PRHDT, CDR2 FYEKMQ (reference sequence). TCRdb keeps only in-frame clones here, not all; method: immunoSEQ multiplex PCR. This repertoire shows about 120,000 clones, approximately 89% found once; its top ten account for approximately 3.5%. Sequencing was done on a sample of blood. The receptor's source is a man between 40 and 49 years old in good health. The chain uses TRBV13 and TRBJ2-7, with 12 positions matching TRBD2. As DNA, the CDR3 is TGTGCCAGCATCTCTAGCGGGGGGGCAGGTGAGCAGTACTTC. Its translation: CASISSGGAGEQYF.